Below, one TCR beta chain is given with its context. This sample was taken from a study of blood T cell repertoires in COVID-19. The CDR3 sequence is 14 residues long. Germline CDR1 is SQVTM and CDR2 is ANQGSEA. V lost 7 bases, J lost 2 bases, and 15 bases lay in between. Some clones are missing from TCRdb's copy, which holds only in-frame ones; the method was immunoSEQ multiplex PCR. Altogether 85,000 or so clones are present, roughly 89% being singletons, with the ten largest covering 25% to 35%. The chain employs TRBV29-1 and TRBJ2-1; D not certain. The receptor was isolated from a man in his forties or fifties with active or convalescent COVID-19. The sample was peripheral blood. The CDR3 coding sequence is TGCAGCGGTCGGGTCTTACTCACCTACAATGAGCAGTTCTTC. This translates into CSGRVLLTYNEQFF.